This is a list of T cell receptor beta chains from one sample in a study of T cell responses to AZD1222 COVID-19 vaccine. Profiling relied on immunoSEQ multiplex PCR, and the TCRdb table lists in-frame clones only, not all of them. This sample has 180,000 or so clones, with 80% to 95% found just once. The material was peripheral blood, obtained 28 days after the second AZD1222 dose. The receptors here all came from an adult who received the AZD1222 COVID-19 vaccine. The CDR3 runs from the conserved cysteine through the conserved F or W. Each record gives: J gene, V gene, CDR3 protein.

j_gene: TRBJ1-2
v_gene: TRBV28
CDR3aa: CASERTGGNYGYTF

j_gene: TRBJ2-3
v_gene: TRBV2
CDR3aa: CASSKTSPETDTQYF

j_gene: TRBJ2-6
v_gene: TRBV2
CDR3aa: CASQVRGANVLTF

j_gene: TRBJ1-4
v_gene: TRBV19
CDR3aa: CASKGGFYEKLFF

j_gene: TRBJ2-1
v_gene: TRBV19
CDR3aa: CASSFRDRWFF

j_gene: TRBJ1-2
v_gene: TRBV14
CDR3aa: CASSAAQDTRYATF

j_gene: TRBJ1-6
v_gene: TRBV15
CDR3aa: CATSRDRIMGNSPLHF

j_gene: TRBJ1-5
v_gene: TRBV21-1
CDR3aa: CASSRKKRGNRSNQPQHF

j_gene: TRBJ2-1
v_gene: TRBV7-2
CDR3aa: CASSLRSAGGYNEQFF

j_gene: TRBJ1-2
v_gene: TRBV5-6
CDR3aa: CASSLAGGTELYGYTF

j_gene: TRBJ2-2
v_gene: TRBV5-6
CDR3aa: CASSLPGGNTGELFF

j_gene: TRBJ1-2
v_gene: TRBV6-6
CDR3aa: CASSSYGQGGYGYTF

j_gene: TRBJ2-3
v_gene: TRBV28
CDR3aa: CASSFPTGQGIRETDTQYF

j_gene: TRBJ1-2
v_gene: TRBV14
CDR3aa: CASSQVGVNYGYTF

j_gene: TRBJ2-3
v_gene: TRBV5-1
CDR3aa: CASSFGQGSTDTQYF

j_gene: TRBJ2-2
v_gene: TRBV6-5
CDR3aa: CASSYQGPDLGELFF

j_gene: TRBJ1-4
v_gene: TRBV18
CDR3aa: CASSRGTVATNEKLFF

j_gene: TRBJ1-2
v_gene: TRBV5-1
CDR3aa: CASSRPTGTAYYGYTF

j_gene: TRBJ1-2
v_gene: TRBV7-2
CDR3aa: CASSLVLGARVGYTF

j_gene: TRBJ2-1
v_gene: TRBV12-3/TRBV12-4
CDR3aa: CASGGLNNEQFF

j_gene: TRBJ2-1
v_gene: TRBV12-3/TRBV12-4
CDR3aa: CASSQGPNEQFF

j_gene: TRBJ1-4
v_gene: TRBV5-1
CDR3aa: CASSLGQGAEKLFF

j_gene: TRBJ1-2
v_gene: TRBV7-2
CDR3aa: CASSSRDREDGYTF

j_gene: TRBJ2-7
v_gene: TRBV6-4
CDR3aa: CASSYQGISYEQYF

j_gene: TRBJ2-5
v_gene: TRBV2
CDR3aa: CASREQVVGQETQYF

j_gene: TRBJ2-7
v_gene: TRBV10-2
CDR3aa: CASSESSGVSYEQYF

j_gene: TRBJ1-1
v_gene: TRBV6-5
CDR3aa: CASGGTNTEAFF

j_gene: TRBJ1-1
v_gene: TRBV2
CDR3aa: CASSGQGLTEAFF

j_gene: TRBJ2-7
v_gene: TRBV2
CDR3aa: CASRMGLVDLYEQYF